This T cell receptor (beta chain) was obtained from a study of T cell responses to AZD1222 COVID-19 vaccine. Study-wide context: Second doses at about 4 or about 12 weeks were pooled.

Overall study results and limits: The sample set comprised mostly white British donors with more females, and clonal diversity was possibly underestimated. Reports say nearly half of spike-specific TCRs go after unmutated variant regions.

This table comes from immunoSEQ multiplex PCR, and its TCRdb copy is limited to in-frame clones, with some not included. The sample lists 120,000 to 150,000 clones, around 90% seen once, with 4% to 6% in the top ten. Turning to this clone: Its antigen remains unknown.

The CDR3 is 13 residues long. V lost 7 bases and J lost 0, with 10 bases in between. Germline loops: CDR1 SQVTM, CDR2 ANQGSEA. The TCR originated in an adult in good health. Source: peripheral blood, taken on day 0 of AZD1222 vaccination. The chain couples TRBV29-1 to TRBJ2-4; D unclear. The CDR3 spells CSARAVAKNIQYF. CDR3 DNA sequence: TGCAGCGCCCGTGCGGTAGCCAAAAACATTCAGTACTTC.